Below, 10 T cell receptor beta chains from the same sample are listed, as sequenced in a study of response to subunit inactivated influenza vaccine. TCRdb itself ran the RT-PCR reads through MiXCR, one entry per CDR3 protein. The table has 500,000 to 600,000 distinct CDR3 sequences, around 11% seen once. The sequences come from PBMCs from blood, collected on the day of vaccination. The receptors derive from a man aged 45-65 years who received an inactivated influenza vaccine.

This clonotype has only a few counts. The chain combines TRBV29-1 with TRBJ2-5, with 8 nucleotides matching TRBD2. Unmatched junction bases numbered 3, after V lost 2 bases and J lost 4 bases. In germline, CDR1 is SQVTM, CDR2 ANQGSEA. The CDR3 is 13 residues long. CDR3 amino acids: CSVERGGPETQYF. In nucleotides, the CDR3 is TGCAGCGTTGAACGGGGGGGCCCAGAGACCCAGTACTTC.

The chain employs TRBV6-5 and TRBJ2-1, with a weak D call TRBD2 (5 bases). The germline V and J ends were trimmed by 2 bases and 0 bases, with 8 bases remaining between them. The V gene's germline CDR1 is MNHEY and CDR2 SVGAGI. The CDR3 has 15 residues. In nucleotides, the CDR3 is TGTGCCAGCAGTTACGGAGGAGCCTCCTACAATGAGCAGTTCTTC. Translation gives CASSYGGASYNEQFF.

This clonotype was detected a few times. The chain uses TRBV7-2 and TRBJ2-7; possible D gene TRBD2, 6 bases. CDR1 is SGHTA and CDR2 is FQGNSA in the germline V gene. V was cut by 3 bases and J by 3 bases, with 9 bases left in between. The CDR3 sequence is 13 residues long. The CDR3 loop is CASSFGGLYEQYF. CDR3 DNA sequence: TGTGCCAGCAGCTTTGGGGGACTCTACGAGCAGTACTTC. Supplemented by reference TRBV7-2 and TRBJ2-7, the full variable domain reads GAGVSQSPSNKVTEKGKDVELRCDPISGHTALYWYRQSLGQGLEFLIYFQGNSAPDKSGLPSDRFSAERTGGSVSTLTIQRTQQEDSAVYLCASSFGGLYEQYFGPGTRLTVT.

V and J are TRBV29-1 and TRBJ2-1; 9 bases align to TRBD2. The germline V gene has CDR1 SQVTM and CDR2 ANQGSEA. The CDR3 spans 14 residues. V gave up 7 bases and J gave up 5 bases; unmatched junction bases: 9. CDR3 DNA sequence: TGCAGCGGCTATAGCGGGAGTCGGAACAATGAGCAGTTCTTC. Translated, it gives CSGYSGSRNNEQFF.

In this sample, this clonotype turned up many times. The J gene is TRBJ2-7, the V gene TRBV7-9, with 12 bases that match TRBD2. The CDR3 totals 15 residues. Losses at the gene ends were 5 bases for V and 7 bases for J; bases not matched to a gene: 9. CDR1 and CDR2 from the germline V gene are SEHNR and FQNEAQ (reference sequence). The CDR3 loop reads CASSTWTSGTREQYF. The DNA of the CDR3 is TGTGCCAGCAGCACTTGGACTAGCGGGACAAGGGAGCAGTACTTC. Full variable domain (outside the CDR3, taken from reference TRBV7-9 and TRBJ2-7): DTGVSQNPRHKITKRGQNVTFRCDPISEHNRLYWYRQTLGQGPEFLTYFQNEAQLEKSRLLSDRFSAERPKGSFSTLEIQRTEQGDSAMYLCASSTWTSGTREQYFGPGTRLTVT.

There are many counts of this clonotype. The CDR3 loop is CASSVESSRSSYNSPLHF. In nucleotides, the CDR3 is TGTGCCAGCAGCGTGGAAAGTAGCAGGAGCTCCTATAATTCACCCCTCCACTTT. The rearrangement links TRBV9 to TRBJ1-6; D not resolved. The V and J ends lost 2 bases and 0 bases respectively, with 15 bases between them. This CDR3 spans 18 amino acids. Germline loops: CDR1 SGDLS, CDR2 YYNGEE.

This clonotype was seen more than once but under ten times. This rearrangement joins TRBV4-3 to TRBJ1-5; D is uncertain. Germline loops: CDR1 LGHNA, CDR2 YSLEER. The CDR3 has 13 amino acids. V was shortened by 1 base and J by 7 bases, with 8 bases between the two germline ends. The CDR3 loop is CASSQGMGQPQHF. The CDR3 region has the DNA TGCGCCAGCAGCCAAGGGATGGGGCAGCCCCAGCATTTT.

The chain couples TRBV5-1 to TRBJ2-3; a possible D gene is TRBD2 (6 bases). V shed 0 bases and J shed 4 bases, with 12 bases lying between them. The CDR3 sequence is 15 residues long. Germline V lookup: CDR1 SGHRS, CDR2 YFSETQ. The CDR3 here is CASSLEATGADTQYF. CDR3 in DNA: TGCGCCAGCAGCTTGGAGGCGACGGGGGCAGATACGCAGTATTTT.

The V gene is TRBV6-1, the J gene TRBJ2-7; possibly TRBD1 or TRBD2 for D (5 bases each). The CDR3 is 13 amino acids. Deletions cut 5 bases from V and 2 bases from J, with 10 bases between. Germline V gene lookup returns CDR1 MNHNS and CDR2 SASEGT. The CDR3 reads CASSPGSAYEQYF. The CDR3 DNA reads TGTGCCAGCAGTCCAGGGAGCGCCTACGAGCAGTACTTC.

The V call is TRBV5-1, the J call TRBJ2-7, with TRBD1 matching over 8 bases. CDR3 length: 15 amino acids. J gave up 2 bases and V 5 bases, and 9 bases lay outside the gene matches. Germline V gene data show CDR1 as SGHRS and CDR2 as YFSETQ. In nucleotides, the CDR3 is TGCGCCAGCAGACCGCCGGGACAGGCGGCCTACGAGCAGTACTTC. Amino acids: CASRPPGQAAYEQYF.